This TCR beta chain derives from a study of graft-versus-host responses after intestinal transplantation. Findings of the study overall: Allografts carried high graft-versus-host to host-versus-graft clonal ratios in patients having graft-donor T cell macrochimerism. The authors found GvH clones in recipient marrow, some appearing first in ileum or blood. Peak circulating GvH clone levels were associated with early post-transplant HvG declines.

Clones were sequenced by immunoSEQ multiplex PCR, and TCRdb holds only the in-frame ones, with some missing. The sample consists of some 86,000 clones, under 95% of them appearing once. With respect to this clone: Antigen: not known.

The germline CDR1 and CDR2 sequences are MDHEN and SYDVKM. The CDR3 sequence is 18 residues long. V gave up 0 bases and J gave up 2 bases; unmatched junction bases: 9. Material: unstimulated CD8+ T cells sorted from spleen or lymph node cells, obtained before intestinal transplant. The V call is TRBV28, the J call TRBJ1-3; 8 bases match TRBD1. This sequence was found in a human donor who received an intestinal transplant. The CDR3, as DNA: TGTGCCAGCAGTTTATGGGGTGCCCGGGACAGGACTGGAAACACCATATATTTT. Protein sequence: CASSLWGARDRTGNTIYF.